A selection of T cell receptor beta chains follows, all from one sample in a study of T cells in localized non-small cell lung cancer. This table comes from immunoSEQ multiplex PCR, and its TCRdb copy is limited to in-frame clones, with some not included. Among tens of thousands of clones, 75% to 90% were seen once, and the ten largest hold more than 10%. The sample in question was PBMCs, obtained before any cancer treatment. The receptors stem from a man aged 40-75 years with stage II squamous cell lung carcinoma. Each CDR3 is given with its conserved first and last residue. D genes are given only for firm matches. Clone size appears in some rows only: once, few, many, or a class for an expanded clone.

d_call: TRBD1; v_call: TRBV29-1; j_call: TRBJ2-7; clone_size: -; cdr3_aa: CSGLGQGASHEQYF; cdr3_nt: TGCAGCGGACTGGGACAGGGGGCTTCCCACGAGCAGTACTTC
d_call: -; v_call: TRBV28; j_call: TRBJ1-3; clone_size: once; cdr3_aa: CASSFGGFSGNTIYF; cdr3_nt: TGTGCCAGCAGTTTCGGGGGCTTTTCTGGAAACACCATATATTTT
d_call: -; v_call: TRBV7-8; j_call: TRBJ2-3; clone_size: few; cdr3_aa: CASSRGVRDTQYF; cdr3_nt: TGTGCCAGCAGCAGGGGAGTAAGAGATACGCAGTATTTT
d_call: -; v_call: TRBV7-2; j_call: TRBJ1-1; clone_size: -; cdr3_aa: CASSRPGTGTTEAFF; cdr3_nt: TGTGCCAGCAGCCGTCCCGGGACGGGAACGACTGAAGCTTTCTTT
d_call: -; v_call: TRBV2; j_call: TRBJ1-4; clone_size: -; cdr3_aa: CASRVGVNEKLFF; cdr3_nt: TGTGCCAGCAGGGTAGGGGTTAATGAAAAACTGTTTTTT
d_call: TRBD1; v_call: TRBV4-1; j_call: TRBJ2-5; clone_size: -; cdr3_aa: CASSLDSQGAQQETQYF; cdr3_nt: TGCGCCAGCAGCCTGGACTCGCAGGGGGCACAACAAGAGACCCAGTACTTC
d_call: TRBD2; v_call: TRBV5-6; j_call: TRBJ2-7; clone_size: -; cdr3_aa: CASSFWSGTSSYEQYF; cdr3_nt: TGTGCCAGCAGCTTCTGGAGCGGGACCAGCTCCTACGAGCAGTACTTC
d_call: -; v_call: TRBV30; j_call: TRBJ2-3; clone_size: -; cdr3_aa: CAWSVGQPSTADTQYF; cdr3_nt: TGTGCCTGGAGTGTAGGACAGCCCTCCACGGCAGATACGCAGTATTTT
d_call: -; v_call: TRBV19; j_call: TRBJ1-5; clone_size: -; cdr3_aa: CASSEGTSGNQPQHF; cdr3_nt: TGTGCCAGTAGTGAGGGGACGTCGGGCAATCAGCCCCAGCATTTT
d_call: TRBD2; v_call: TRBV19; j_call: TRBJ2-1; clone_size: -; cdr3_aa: CASSSSGTRGDEQFF; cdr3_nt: TGTGCCAGTAGTTCTTCCGGGACTAGGGGTGATGAGCAGTTCTTC
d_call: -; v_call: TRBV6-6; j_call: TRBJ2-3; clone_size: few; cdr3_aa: CASRGTADTQYF; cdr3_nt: TGTGCCAGCAGAGGAACCGCAGATACGCAGTATTTT
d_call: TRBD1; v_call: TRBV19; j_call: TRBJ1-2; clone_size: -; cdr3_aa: CASSMTGRAYGYTF; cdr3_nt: TGTGCCAGTAGTATGACAGGGAGGGCCTATGGCTACACCTTC
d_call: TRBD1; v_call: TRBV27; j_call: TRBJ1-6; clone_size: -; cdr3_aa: CASSHGTGAGSPLHF; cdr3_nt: TGTGCCAGCAGTCACGGGACAGGGGCAGGGTCACCCCTCCACTTT
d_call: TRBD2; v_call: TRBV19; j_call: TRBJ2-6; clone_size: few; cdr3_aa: CASSIDAGGPSGANVLTF; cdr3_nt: TGTGCCAGTAGTATAGACGCGGGAGGCCCTTCTGGGGCCAACGTCCTGACTTTC
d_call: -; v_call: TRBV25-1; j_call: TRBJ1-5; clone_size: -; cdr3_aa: CASSDRDNQPQHF; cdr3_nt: TGTGCCAGCAGTGACAGAGACAATCAGCCCCAGCATTTT
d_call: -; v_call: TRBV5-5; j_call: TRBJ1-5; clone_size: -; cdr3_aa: CASSLRERVVQPQHF; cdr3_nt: TGTGCCAGCAGCCTCCGGGAGAGGGTGGTACAGCCCCAGCATTTT
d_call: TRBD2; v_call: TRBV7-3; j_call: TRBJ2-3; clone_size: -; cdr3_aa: CASSRQRPGRTDTQYF; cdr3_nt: TGTGCCAGCAGCAGGCAGCGGCCCGGGAGGACAGATACGCAGTATTTT
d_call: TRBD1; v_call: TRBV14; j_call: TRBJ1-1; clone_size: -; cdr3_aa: CASSPDRARNTEAFF; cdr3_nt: TGTGCCAGCAGCCCGGACAGGGCGAGGAACACTGAAGCTTTCTTT
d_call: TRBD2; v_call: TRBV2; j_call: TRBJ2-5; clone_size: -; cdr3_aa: CASSEVSGSKETQYF; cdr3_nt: TGTGCCAGCAGTGAGGTCAGCGGGAGCAAAGAGACCCAGTACTTC
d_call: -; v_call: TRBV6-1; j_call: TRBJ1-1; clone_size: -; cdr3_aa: CASTPFFGGENEAFF; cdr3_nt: TGTGCCAGCACACCCTTCTTCGGGGGAGAAAATGAAGCTTTCTTT
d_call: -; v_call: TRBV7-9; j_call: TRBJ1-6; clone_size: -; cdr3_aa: CASSLVAGTNSPLHF; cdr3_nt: TGTGCCAGCAGCTTAGTAGCGGGCACAAATTCACCCCTCCACTTT
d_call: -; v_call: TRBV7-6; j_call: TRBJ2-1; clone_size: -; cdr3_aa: CASSLNHEQFF; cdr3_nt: TGTGCCAGCAGCTTAAATCATGAGCAGTTCTTC
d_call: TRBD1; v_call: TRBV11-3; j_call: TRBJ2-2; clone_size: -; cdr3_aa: CASSWTGNTGELFF; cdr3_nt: TGTGCCAGCAGCTGGACAGGGAACACCGGGGAGCTGTTTTTT
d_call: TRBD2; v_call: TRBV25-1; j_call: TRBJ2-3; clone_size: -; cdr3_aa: CASSESAPLAASTDTQYF; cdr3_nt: TGTGCCAGCAGTGAATCAGCTCCACTAGCGGCCAGCACAGATACGCAGTATTTT
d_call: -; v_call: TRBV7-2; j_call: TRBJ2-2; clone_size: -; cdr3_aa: CASSPRSGWDTGELFF; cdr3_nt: TGTGCCAGCAGCCCCCGCTCGGGGTGGGACACCGGGGAGCTGTTTTTT
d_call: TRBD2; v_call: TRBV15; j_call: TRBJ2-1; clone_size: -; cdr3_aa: CATSRDLGTSGYNEQFF; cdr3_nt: TGTGCCACCAGCAGAGATCTGGGGACTAGCGGTTACAATGAGCAGTTCTTC
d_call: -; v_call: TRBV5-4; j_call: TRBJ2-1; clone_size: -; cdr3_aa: CASSFYNEQFF; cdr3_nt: TGTGCCAGCAGCTTCTACAATGAGCAGTTCTTC
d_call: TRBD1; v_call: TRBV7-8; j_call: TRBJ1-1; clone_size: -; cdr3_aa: CASTSGTGQNTEAFF; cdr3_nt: TGTGCCAGCACCTCGGGGACAGGCCAGAACACTGAAGCTTTCTTT
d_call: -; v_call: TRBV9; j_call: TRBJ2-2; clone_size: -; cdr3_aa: CASSPGGVTGELFF; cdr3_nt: TGTGCCAGCAGCCCCGGGGGAGTCACCGGGGAGCTGTTTTTT
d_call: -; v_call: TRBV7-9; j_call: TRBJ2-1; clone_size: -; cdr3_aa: CASSLGAGNEQFF; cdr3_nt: TGTGCCAGCAGCTTAGGGGCTGGAAATGAGCAGTTCTTC
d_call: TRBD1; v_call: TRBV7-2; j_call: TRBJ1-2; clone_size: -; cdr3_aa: CASSPPGGANYGYTF; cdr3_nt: TGTGCCAGCAGCCCTCCAGGGGGGGCTAACTATGGCTACACCTTC
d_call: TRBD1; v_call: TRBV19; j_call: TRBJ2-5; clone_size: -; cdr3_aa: CASSRPTGYQETQYF; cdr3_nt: TGTGCCAGTAGCCGCCCGACAGGGTATCAAGAGACCCAGTACTTC
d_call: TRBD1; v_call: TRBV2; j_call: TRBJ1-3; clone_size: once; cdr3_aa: CASRRDRGNTIYF; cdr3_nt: TGTGCCAGCAGGCGGGACAGGGGTAACACCATATATTTT
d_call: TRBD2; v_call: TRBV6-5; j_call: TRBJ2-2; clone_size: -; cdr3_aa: CATRIAGELTGELFF; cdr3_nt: TGTGCCACGAGGATAGCGGGGGAGCTCACCGGGGAGCTGTTTTTT
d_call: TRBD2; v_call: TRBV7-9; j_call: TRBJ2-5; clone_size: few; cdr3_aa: CASDSGEQETQYF; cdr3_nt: TGTGCCTCGGATAGCGGGGAGCAAGAGACCCAGTACTTC
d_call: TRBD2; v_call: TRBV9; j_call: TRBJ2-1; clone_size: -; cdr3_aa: CASSVEQRERDEQFF; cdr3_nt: TGTGCCAGCAGCGTAGAACAGCGGGAGAGGGATGAGCAGTTCTTC
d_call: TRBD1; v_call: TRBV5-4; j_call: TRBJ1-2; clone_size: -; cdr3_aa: CASSSKQGGVTYVYTF; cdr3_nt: TGTGCCAGCAGCTCTAAACAGGGGGGCGTAACTTATGTCTACACCTTC
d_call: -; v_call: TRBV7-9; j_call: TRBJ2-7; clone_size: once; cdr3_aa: CASSFVEGARGEQYF; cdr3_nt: TGTGCCAGCAGCTTCGTAGAAGGGGCGCGTGGCGAGCAGTACTTC
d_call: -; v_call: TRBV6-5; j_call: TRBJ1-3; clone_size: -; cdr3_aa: CASSYGPRNTIYF; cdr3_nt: TGTGCCAGCAGTTACGGCCCGCGAAACACCATATATTTT
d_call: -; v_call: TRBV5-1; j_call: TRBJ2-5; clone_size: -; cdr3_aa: CASSAGAEETQYF; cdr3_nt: TGCGCCAGCTCCGCCGGGGCAGAAGAGACCCAGTACTTC
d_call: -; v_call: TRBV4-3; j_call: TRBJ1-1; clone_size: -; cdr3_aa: CASSQEGGTEAFF; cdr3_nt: TGCGCCAGCAGCCAAGAAGGTGGAACTGAAGCTTTCTTT
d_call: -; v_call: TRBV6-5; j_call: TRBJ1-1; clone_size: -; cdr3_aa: CASSSLGRTEAFF; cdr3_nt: TGTGCCAGCAGTTCCCTAGGGAGGACTGAAGCTTTCTTT
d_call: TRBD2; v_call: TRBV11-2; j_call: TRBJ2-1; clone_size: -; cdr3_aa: CASSWGLAGEVEQFF; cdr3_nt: TGTGCCAGCAGCTGGGGACTAGCGGGAGAGGTTGAGCAGTTCTTC
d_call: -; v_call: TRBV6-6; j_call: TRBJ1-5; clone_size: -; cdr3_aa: CASRGPGQPQHF; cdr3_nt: TGTGCCAGCAGGGGCCCGGGGCAGCCCCAGCATTTT
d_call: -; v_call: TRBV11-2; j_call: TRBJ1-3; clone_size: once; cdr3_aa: CASSLVAAISGNTIYF; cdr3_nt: TGTGCCAGCAGCTTAGTGGCGGCAATCTCTGGAAACACCATATATTTT
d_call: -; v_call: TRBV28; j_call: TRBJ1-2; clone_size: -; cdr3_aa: CASSLPGTPYGYTF; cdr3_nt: TGTGCCAGCAGTTTACCCGGGACCCCCTATGGCTACACCTTC
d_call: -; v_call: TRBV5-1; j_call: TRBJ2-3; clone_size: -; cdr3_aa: CASNPSALLGDTQYF; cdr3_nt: TGCGCCAGCAACCCTAGCGCCCTGCTAGGGGATACGCAGTATTTT
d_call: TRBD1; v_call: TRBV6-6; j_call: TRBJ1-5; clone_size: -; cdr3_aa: CASSYPGGAGQPQHF; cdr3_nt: TGTGCCAGCAGTTACCCAGGGGGCGCGGGTCAGCCCCAGCATTTT
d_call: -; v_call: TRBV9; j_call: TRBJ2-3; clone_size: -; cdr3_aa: CASSVSPGVAASTDTQYF; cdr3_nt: TGTGCCAGCAGCGTATCCCCTGGGGTAGCCGCTAGCACAGATACGCAGTATTTT
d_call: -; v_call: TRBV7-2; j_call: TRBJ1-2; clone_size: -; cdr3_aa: CASSPLGGRLANYGYTF; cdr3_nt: TGTGCCAGCAGCCCTCTCGGTGGGAGGCTAGCTAACTATGGCTACACCTTC
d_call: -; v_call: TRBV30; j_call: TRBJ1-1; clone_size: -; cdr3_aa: CAWENTEAFF; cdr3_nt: TGTGCCTGGGAGAACACTGAAGCTTTCTTT